A single sample is the source of the 25 T cell receptor beta chains below, sequenced in a study of OX40 agonist ivuxolimab in advanced cancers. Repertoires were generated with immunoSEQ multiplex PCR, while TCRdb's copy carries only in-frame clones and drops some. This sample has tens of thousands of clones, with 80% found just once. The sequenced sample was CD4+ or CD8+ T cells sorted from blood, obtained in a trial of the OX40 agonist ivuxolimab. All receptors derive from an adult with an advanced solid tumor such as melanoma, head and neck, liver or kidney cancer.

This clone was detected only once. The rearrangement uses TRBV25-1 and TRBJ1-6; D uncertain. The V end was cut by 3 bases, the J end by 11 bases, with 17 bases between. Germline lookup yields CDR1 MGHDK and CDR2 SYGVNS. The CDR3 spans 15 residues. The CDR3 DNA follows: TGTGCCAGCAGTGACCTCGACGCCCCTTGGACACCCCTCCACTTT. Translated, it gives CASSDLDAPWTPLHF.

The chain employs TRBV4-3 and TRBJ2-5; D gene uncertain. This CDR3 spans 14 amino acids. The V end was cut by 0 bases, the J end by 4 bases, with 9 bases between. Looked up from germline, CDR1 is LGHNA and CDR2 is YSLEER. In DNA form, the CDR3 reads TGCGCCAGCAGCCAAGATATTCTGGGAGAGACCCAGTACTTC. This codes for CASSQDILGETQYF.

The CDR3 coding sequence is TGTGCAAGTCGCTTCCTAGCGGGAGGGGAGACCCAGTACTTC. It yields the protein CASRFLAGGETQYF. This chain joins TRBV12-2 and TRBJ2-5; whether TRBD2, the table's D call, matches the DNA was not checked. TRBV12-2 is noted as a pseudogene. The CDR3 runs 14 residues.

The chain is built from TRBV11-2 and TRBJ2-3, with D perhaps TRBD2 (6 bases). Trimming pared 3 bases from V and 2 bases from J, leaving 15 bases between. The CDR3 sequence is 16 residues long. CDR1 is SGHAT, CDR2 FQNNGV, per germline. CDR3 DNA sequence: TGTGCCAGCAGCTTCAAAGGCGGGACTGTCACAGATACGCAGTATTTT. Its protein product is CASSFKGGTVTDTQYF.

The chain combines TRBV16 with TRBJ1-3; no reliable D call. Germline V gene sequence: CDR1 KGHSY, CDR2 FQNENV. The CDR3 is made up of 15 amino acids. V lost 3 bases to trimming and J lost 0 bases, with 9 bases between them. Written as DNA, the CDR3 is TGTGCCAGCAGCCAGCCCGGGTTCTCTGGAAACACCATATATTTT. It specifies CASSQPGFSGNTIYF.

The rearrangement links TRBV10-1 to TRBJ2-4, with D tentatively TRBD2 (6 bases). Trimming shortened V by 6 bases and J by 8 bases, and 14 bases separated the two germline ends. The CDR3 sequence is 13 residues long. The germline V gene has CDR1 WNHNN and CDR2 SYGVQD (reference sequence). The CDR3 DNA is TGCGCCAGCAGCCCGGGGGTCGGGGACATTCAGTACTTC. Translating it yields CASSPGVGDIQYF.

This sequence joins TRBV5-1 and TRBJ1-3; 12 nucleotides agree with TRBD1. The trim removed 7 bases at V and 0 bases at J, leaving 11 bases unmatched. CDR1 and CDR2 (germline): SGHRS, YFSETQ. CDR3 length equals 18 residues. This chain's CDR3 is CASGRGTGGPSSGNTIYF. The CDR3 nucleotides are TGCGCCAGCGGACGAGGGACAGGGGGCCCCAGCTCTGGAAACACCATATATTTT.

The J gene is TRBJ1-1, the V gene TRBV28; unclear D gene. The V and J ends lost 5 bases and 4 bases respectively, with 8 bases between them. The CDR3 runs to 12 residues. Germline CDR1 is MDHEN and CDR2 is SYDVKM. In nucleotides, the CDR3 is TGTGCCAGCAGTCTCCGACGCACTGAAGCTTTCTTT. This gives the protein CASSLRRTEAFF.

V and J are TRBV5-1 and TRBJ2-1, with D perhaps matching TRBD2 (5 bases). The V end lost 4 bases, the J end lost 3 bases, and 11 bases lay between the germline ends. This CDR3 has 14 residues. The germline gives CDR1 SGHRS, CDR2 YFSETQ. CDR3: CASSTSPFYNEQFF. The CDR3 coding sequence is TGCGCCAGCAGCACTAGTCCTTTCTACAATGAGCAGTTCTTC.

This chain joins TRBV7-2 and TRBJ2-7, with 7 bases identical to TRBD2. The trim removed 5 bases at V and 4 bases at J, leaving 5 bases unmatched. The CDR3 length is 13 residues. Germline V lookup: CDR1 SGHTA, CDR2 FQGNSA. The CDR3 sequence: CASSPGRSYEQYF. Written as DNA, the CDR3 is TGTGCCAGCAGCCCCGGGAGGTCGTACGAGCAGTACTTC.

V is TRBV29-1 and J is TRBJ1-2; possibly TRBD1 for D (5 bases). This CDR3 region has 15 residues. The V end was cut by 1 base, the J end by 2 bases, with 14 bases between. The germline V gene encodes CDR1 SQVTM and CDR2 ANQGSEA. The CDR3 coding sequence is TGCAGCGTTGAAGGAGAGTACAGGCTAAACTATGGCTACACCTTC. Translation: CSVEGEYRLNYGYTF.

V gene TRBV25-1 combines with J gene TRBJ1-4; 10 positions match TRBD1. The V and J ends lost 3 bases and 7 bases, in that order; junction bases with no gene match: 2. Germline lookup yields CDR1 MGHDK and CDR2 SYGVNS. The CDR3 is 14 amino acids. The CDR3 protein is CASSEGTGVEKLFF. The CDR3 nucleotides are TGTGCCAGCAGTGAGGGGACAGGGGTTGAAAAACTGTTTTTT. The whole variable domain, remainder taken from reference TRBV25-1 and TRBJ1-4, is EADIYQTPRYLVIGTGKKITLECSQTMGHDKMYWYQQDPGMELHLIHYSYGVNSTEKGDLSSESTVSRIRTEHFPLTLESARPSHTSQYLCASSEGTGVEKLFFGSGTQLSVL.

The chain couples TRBV6-6 to TRBJ2-5; 7 nucleotides line up with TRBD2. The CDR3 has 16 amino acids. Unmatched junction bases numbered 11, after V lost 2 bases and J lost 5 bases. Germline CDR1 reads MNHNY; CDR2 reads SVGAGI (reference sequence). The CDR3 loop is CASSYNRLAARETQYF. In nucleotides, the CDR3 is TGTGCCAGCAGTTACAATAGGCTAGCGGCGAGGGAGACCCAGTACTTC.

The V and J genes are TRBV19 and TRBJ2-1; 14 positions match TRBD2. The CDR3 has 20 residues. J was trimmed by 2 bases and V by 5 bases; bases with no gene match: 14. The germline CDR1 and CDR2 sequences are LNHDA and SQIVND (reference sequence). CDR3 region: CASSPLPGTSGSRAYNEQFF. The CDR3 DNA follows: TGTGCCAGTAGTCCTCTCCCCGGGACTAGCGGGAGTAGGGCCTACAATGAGCAGTTCTTC. Based on the CDR3 plus reference TRBV19 and TRBJ2-1, the full variable domain is DGGITQSPKYLFRKEGQNVTLSCEQNLNHDAMYWYRQDPGQGLRLIYYSQIVNDFQKGDIAEGYSVSREKKESFPLTVTSAQKNPTAFYLCASSPLPGTSGSRAYNEQFFGPGTRLTVL.

The CDR3: CASSQGDEQYF. The CDR3 DNA sequence: TGTGCCAGCAGCCAAGGGGACGAGCAGTACTTC. This chain joins TRBV7-8 and TRBJ2-7, with D tentatively TRBD1 (5 bases). V dropped 5 bases and J dropped 5 bases, with 7 bases sitting between them. This CDR3 is 11 amino acids long. Germline-derived CDR1 and CDR2 are SGHVS and FQNEAQ.

The chain recombines TRBV5-1 with TRBJ2-5; D is undetermined. V lost 2 bases and J lost 1, with 6 bases in between. Germline CDR1 and CDR2: SGHRS and YFSETQ. The CDR3 consists of 13 residues. The DNA for the CDR3 is TGCGCCAGCAGCTTACCCCCCCAAGAGACCCAGTACTTC. Amino acid sequence: CASSLPPQETQYF.

This rearrangement joins TRBV2 to TRBJ2-1; TRBD2 might be the D (6 bases). V was cut by 7 bases and J by 7 bases, with 11 bases left in between. This CDR3 contains 12 residues. Germline V gene data show CDR1 as SNHLY and CDR2 as FYNNEI. The CDR3 DNA reads as TGTGCCAGCACGGGACTTCTAAATGAGCAGTTCTTC. It is translated as CASTGLLNEQFF.

This chain uses TRBV6-6 with TRBJ1-2, with TRBD1 matching over 7 bases. This CDR3 is built from 13 residues. Germline V gene lookup returns CDR1 MNHNY and CDR2 SVGAGI (reference sequence). J lost 1 base, V lost 5 bases, and 1 base had no gene match. The CDR3 coding sequence is TGTGCCAGCAGTCAGGGGGTTAACTATGGCTACACCTTC. It encodes CASSQGVNYGYTF.

The gene calls are TRBV5-1 and TRBJ1-1; no firm D call. The CDR3 totals 18 residues. Germline CDR1 and CDR2: SGHRS and YFSETQ. V shed 1 base and J shed 2 bases, with 21 bases lying between them. Here the CDR3 DNA reads TGCGCCAGCAGCTTGCGACCTAGCGGCCAAGGCTATAACACTGAAGCTTTCTTT. Protein: CASSLRPSGQGYNTEAFF.

In nucleotides, the CDR3 is TGCGCCAGCAGCCAAGATCTTACGGACAACTATGGCTACACCTTC. This gives the protein CASSQDLTDNYGYTF. The chain employs TRBV4-1 and TRBJ1-2; no definite D call. This CDR3 region has 15 residues. Germline V gene data show CDR1 as MGHRA and CDR2 as YSYEKL. V was clipped by 0 bases and J by 2 bases, with 10 bases between them.

The CDR3 sequence: CASSLATTIAGPGNTIYF. In DNA form, the CDR3 reads TGTGCCAGCAGCTTAGCAACAACTATCGCCGGGCCTGGAAACACCATATATTTT. The rearrangement links TRBV7-9 to TRBJ1-3; D remains unclear. The CDR3 sequence is 18 residues long. Germline CDR1 reads SEHNR; CDR2 reads FQNEAQ (reference sequence). V was cut by 0 bases and J by 2 bases, with 17 bases left in between.

This clone occurred once. The chain uses TRBV28 and TRBJ2-2; perhaps TRBD2 as D (5 bases). The ends were cut back, 8 bases at V and 2 bases at J, with 12 bases in the middle. Germline V lookup: CDR1 MDHEN, CDR2 SYDVKM. The CDR3 loop spans 14 amino acids. The CDR3 nucleotides read TGTGCCAGCCTCGCCGGGGTCAACACCGGGGAGCTGTTTTTT. It specifies CASLAGVNTGELFF.

The CDR3 region has the DNA TGCGCCAGCAGCCTCGGAGGACAGGGCTCCTACGAGCAGTACTTC. Its translation: CASSLGGQGSYEQYF. The chain couples TRBV5-1 to TRBJ2-7; 8 positions match TRBD1. V lost 4 bases, J lost 0 bases, and 6 bases stayed unmatched. This CDR3 spans 15 amino acids. Germline CDR1 reads SGHRS; CDR2 reads YFSETQ. The entire variable domain, with the rest obtained from reference TRBV5-1 and TRBJ2-7, is as follows: KAGVTQTPRYLIKTRGQQVTLSCSPISGHRSVSWYQQTPGQGLQFLFEYFSETQRNKGNFPGRFSGRQFSNSRSEMNVSTLELGDSALYLCASSLGGQGSYEQYFGPGTRLTVT.

The chain has TRBV18 and TRBJ1-1, with 9 bases identical to TRBD1. The CDR3 runs to 12 residues. With 5 bases clipped from V and 9 bases from J, the junction kept 4 bases outside the gene matches. Germline assignment: CDR1 KGHSH and CDR2 LQKENI. This CDR3 is CASSATGGQAFF. The CDR3 coding sequence is TGTGCCAGCTCAGCGACAGGGGGTCAAGCTTTCTTT.

The chain joins TRBV6-6 to TRBJ2-5; 7 positions match TRBD1. Germline loops: CDR1 MNHNY, CDR2 SVGAGI (reference sequence). Trimming cost V 10 bases and J 3 bases; bases outside gene matches: 2. There are 11 residues in the CDR3. The CDR3 spells CAIGTEETQYF. Here the CDR3 DNA reads TGTGCCATTGGGACAGAAGAGACCCAGTACTTC.